These 21 T cell receptor beta chains share one sample of origin, sequenced in a study of cytomegalovirus exposure and HLA in healthy donors. The PCR was carried out with 60 Vbeta primers and 13 Jbeta primers. Profiling relied on immunoSEQ multiplex PCR, and the TCRdb table lists in-frame clones only, not all of them. Counted here are some 130,000 clones, less than 80% occurring once; the ten biggest clones make up approximately 8.2%. Sequenced sample: PBMCs. These receptors all come from a woman aged 50 to 60 in good health and CMV-seropositive.

The genes are TRBV6-1 and TRBJ1-3, with D hard to call. This CDR3 is built from 12 residues. CDR1 is MNHNS, CDR2 SASEGT, per germline. V was shortened by 6 bases and J by 4 bases, with 7 bases between the two germline ends. CDR3 loop: CASRDTGNTIYF. The DNA for the CDR3 is TGTGCCAGCAGAGACACCGGAAACACCATATATTTT.

The V call is TRBV5-4, the J call TRBJ2-5; 10 nucleotides align to TRBD2. CDR1 and CDR2 (germline): SGHNT, YYREEE (reference sequence). V shed 3 bases and J 5 bases; nucleotides not matched to a gene: 13. The length of the CDR3 is 17 residues. DNA of the CDR3: TGTGCCAGCAGCTCTGGGAATAGCGGGGGGCGGGGCGAGACCCAGTACTTC. The encoded protein is CASSSGNSGGRGETQYF.

V usage is TRBV7-2 and J usage is TRBJ2-5, with TRBD2 matching over 8 bases. Germline CDR1 reads SGHTA; CDR2 reads FQGNSA. V shed 2 bases and J 4 bases; nucleotides not matched to a gene: 6. The CDR3 is 15 residues long. The CDR3 sequence: CASSLPTGGRETQYF. The CDR3 nucleotides are TGTGCCAGCAGCTTACCGACGGGGGGGCGAGAGACCCAGTACTTC.

The CDR3 DNA is TGTGCCAGCAGCTTAGAGGGACATAGCAATCAGCCCCAGCATTTT. Its protein product is CASSLEGHSNQPQHF. This rearrangement joins TRBV7-2 to TRBJ1-5, with D perhaps matching TRBD1 (6 bases). CDR1 is SGHTA, CDR2 FQGNSA, per germline. The ends were cut back, 1 base at V and 0 bases at J, with 7 bases in the middle. The CDR3 contains 15 residues.

The chain has TRBV6-1 and TRBJ1-1, with 10 nucleotides matching TRBD1. This CDR3 has 17 residues. V gave up 3 bases and J gave up 5 bases; unmatched junction bases: 12. The germline V gene encodes CDR1 MNHNS and CDR2 SASEGT. The CDR3 DNA follows: TGTGCCAGCAGTGACCAAGACAGGGGGCGCGGTAGGACTGAAGCTTTCTTT. It encodes CASSDQDRGRGRTEAFF.

The rearrangement uses TRBV21-1 and TRBJ2-7; the table's TRBD1 call for D was not verified on the DNA. TRBV21-1 is a listed pseudogene. CDR3 length equals 15 residues. The CDR3 coding sequence is TGTGCCAGCAGCATCCCCCGTGGGCAGGCCTACGAGCAGTACTTC. Translation: CASSIPRGQAYEQYF.

This clone was picked up a small number of times. This chain links TRBV5-1 with TRBJ2-1; a possible D gene is TRBD2 (6 bases). The V and J ends lost 4 bases and 7 bases respectively, with 24 bases between them. This CDR3 comprises 17 residues. CDR1 and CDR2 from the germline V gene are SGHRS and YFSETQ. The CDR3 nucleotides are TGCGCCAGCAGCCCACCGGCCATCAGCGGGCCCATTAATGAGCAGTTCTTC. This translates into CASSPPAISGPINEQFF.

The V gene is TRBV5-1, the J gene TRBJ2-7, with D hard to call. Per the germline V gene, CDR1 is SGHRS and CDR2 is YFSETQ. Deletions cut 4 bases from V and 6 bases from J, with 17 bases between. The CDR3 length is 14 residues. DNA for the CDR3: TGCGCCAGCAGCAGCCTCGCAGCGATCGGCGAGCAGTACTTC. It yields the protein CASSSLAAIGEQYF.

The rearrangement uses TRBV15 and TRBJ2-7, with D possibly being TRBD2 (6 bases). The ends were cut back, 6 bases at V and 6 bases at J, with 18 bases in the middle. CDR1 and CDR2 (germline): LNHNV, YYDKDF (reference sequence). This CDR3 is 14 amino acids long. CDR3 bases: TGTGCCACCAGTCTTGAGGAGAACGGGGGCGAGCAGTACTTC. This codes for CATSLEENGGEQYF.

This chain connects TRBV7-9 to TRBJ2-2; 12 bases match TRBD2. CDR1 SEHNR and CDR2 FQNEAQ come from the germline V gene (reference sequence). After removal of 6 bases from V and 2 bases from J, the junction contained 7 bases not matched to a gene. The CDR3 sequence is 17 residues long. CDR3 in DNA: TGTGCCAGCAGTTCCGCAGGACTAGCGGGAAACACCGGGGAGCTGTTTTTT. It specifies CASSSAGLAGNTGELFF.

The count of this clone is one. The rearrangement uses TRBV21-1 and TRBJ2-5; TRBD2 is the table's D call, not checked against the DNA. TRBV21-1 is assigned pseudogene status. The CDR3 contains 14 residues. CDR3 nucleotide sequence: TGTGCCAGCAGCCCGGGAGGGTTGGAAGAGACCCAGTACTTC. It specifies CASSPGGLEETQYF.

V usage is TRBV6-1 and J usage is TRBJ2-7; 9 nucleotides line up with TRBD1. CDR3 length: 14 residues. Germline CDR1 is MNHNS and CDR2 is SASEGT. With 4 bases clipped from V and 2 bases from J, the junction kept 3 bases outside the gene matches. The CDR3: CASSVDRGTYEQYF. The CDR3 nucleotides read TGTGCCAGCAGTGTCGACAGGGGGACCTACGAGCAGTACTTC.

The chain joins TRBV9 to TRBJ2-7, with D maybe TRBD2 (6 bases). This CDR3 is built from 16 residues. Trimming left V 3 bases short and J 2 bases short, with 18 bases between. Germline CDR1 and CDR2: SGDLS and YYNGEE. The CDR3 nucleotides are TGTGCCAGCAGCGGGAGACTACGGGGGAGAGCCTACGAGCAGTACTTC. Translating gives CASSGRLRGRAYEQYF.

This clone appeared a single time. This sequence joins TRBV25-1 and TRBJ2-1, with TRBD2 identical over 9 bases. The junction had 14 bases not matched to a gene; V was cut back by 6 bases and J by 8 bases. Germline values: CDR1 MGHDK, CDR2 SYGVNS. The length of the CDR3 is 16 residues. Here the CDR3 DNA reads TGTGCCAGCAGCCCTCAGGGGCGGGGGGGCGCATATGAGCAGTTCTTC. This sequence encodes CASSPQGRGGAYEQFF.

The chain is built from TRBV4-1 and TRBJ2-7; 9 positions agree with TRBD1. Germline trimming cut 3 bases from V and 3 bases from J; bases unmatched to any gene: 6. CDR1 and CDR2 (germline): MGHRA, YSYEKL. The CDR3 totals 15 residues. Here the CDR3 DNA reads TGCGCCAGCAGCCACCCGGGACAGGGAAACTACGAGCAGTACTTC. This sequence encodes CASSHPGQGNYEQYF.

The chain combines TRBV4-2 with TRBJ2-3; TRBD2 might be the D (6 bases). Germline loops: CDR1 LGHNA, CDR2 YNFKEQ. This CDR3 spans 15 amino acids. V lost 0 bases and J 4 bases, leaving 11 bases between the germline ends. CDR3 in DNA: TGTGCCAGCAGCCAAGATGCGGGAAGGCCAGATACGCAGTATTTT. It encodes CASSQDAGRPDTQYF.

The chain recombines TRBV21-1 with TRBJ2-1; the DNA was not compared with TRBD2, the D call given in the table. TRBV21-1 is a pseudogene segment. The CDR3 has 20 residues. The CDR3 nucleotides read TGTGCCAGCAGCCCACCGGCATTACTAGCGGAACCCTTTTCCTACAATGAGCAGTTCTTC. It encodes CASSPPALLAEPFSYNEQFF.

The V and J genes are TRBV10-2 and TRBJ1-6; weak D call: TRBD1 (6 bases). CDR3 length equals 15 residues. The ends were cut back, 6 bases at V and 0 bases at J, with 9 bases in the middle. Germline V gene sequence: CDR1 WSHSY, CDR2 SAAADI. CDR3 nucleotide sequence: TGCGCCAGCAGCCACAGGGACTCCTATAATTCACCCCTCCACTTT. It is translated as CASSHRDSYNSPLHF.

Details on this clone: Germline and junction disagree at one end, which may indicate a read error. This sequence joins TRBV19 and TRBJ2-1; 11 bases map to TRBD2. CDR3 length equals 15 residues. Per the germline V gene, CDR1 is LNHDA and CDR2 is SQIVND (reference sequence). As DNA, the CDR3 is TGTGCCAGTAGGATAGCGGGGGGGATATACAATGAGCAGTTCTTC. This codes for CASRIAGGIYNEQFF. Using reference TRBV19 and TRBJ2-1 for the parts outside the CDR3, the full variable domain is DGGITQSPKYLFRKEGQNVTLSCEQNLNHDAMYWYRQDPGQGLRLIYYSQIVNDFQKGDIAEGYSVSREKKESFPLTVTSAQKNPTAFYLCASRIAGGIYNEQFFGPGTRLTVL.

This chain links TRBV19 with TRBJ2-1, with 14 positions matching TRBD2. CDR1 is LNHDA, CDR2 SQIVND, per germline (reference sequence). CDR3 length: 17 residues. V was pared by 6 bases and J by 6 bases, with 10 bases of the junction left unmatched. CDR3 region: CASSQGLAGGLSNEQFF. CDR3 DNA sequence: TGTGCCAGTAGCCAAGGACTAGCGGGGGGACTTAGCAATGAGCAGTTCTTC.

V gene TRBV2 combines with J gene TRBJ2-5; 8 nucleotides match TRBD1. This CDR3 has 14 residues. J gave up 5 bases and V 6 bases, and 8 bases lay outside the gene matches. In germline, CDR1 is SNHLY, CDR2 FYNNEI. The CDR3 region has the DNA TGTGCCAGCAGGATAAGACAGGGGAGGGAGACCCAGTACTTC. It codes for CASRIRQGRETQYF.